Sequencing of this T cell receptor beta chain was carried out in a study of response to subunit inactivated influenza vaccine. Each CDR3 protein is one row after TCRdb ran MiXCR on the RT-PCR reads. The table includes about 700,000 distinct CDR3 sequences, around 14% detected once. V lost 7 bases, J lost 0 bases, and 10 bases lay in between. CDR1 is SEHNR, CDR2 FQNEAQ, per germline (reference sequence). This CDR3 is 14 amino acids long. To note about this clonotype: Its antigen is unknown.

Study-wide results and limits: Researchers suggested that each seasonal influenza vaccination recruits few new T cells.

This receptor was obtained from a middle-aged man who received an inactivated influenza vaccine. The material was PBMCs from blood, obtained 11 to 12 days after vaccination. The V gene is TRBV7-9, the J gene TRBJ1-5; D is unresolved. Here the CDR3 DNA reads TGTGCCAGCACCCCCGGGTATAGCAATCAGCCCCAGCATTTT. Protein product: CASTPGYSNQPQHF.